These 4 T cell receptor beta chains were all obtained from the same sample, sequenced in a study of beta chain features in type 1 diabetes. Study outcomes and limitations: There was a moderate but significant shortening of TCRB CDR3s in all four CD4+ subsets of Type 1 diabetes patients.

Expressed TCRB transcripts were sequenced after all isolated RNA was converted to cDNA. Repertoires were generated with immunoSEQ multiplex PCR, while TCRdb's copy carries only in-frame clones and drops some. The data hold about 160,000 clones, with around 9.7% observed a single time. No antigens are known for them. The sample was central memory CD4+ T cells from blood. The source is a woman aged 25 to 39 with type 1 diabetes.

This chain joins TRBV29-1 and TRBJ1-5; weak D call: TRBD1 (6 bases). CDR1 is SQVTM, CDR2 ANQGSEA, per germline. CDR3 size: 12 residues. The germline V and J ends were trimmed by 6 bases and 3 bases, with 9 bases remaining between them. CDR3 residues: CSVGQPNQPQHF. The DNA of the CDR3 is TGCAGCGTCGGACAGCCCAATCAGCCCCAGCATTTT.

This clone was counted a few times. The chain couples TRBV18 to TRBJ2-1; 13 bases line up with TRBD2. The CDR3 extends over 14 amino acids. Germline trimming cut 3 bases from V and 12 bases from J; bases unmatched to any gene: 5. The germline V gene encodes CDR1 KGHSH and CDR2 LQKENI. CDR3 sequence: CASSPGLAGEGQFF. CDR3 DNA sequence: TGTGCCAGCTCACCTGGACTAGCGGGAGAAGGGCAGTTCTTC.

In this sample, this clone turned up a few times. The genes are TRBV5-4 and TRBJ1-2; possibly TRBD1 for D (5 bases). The CDR3 covers 14 residues. The germline V gene encodes CDR1 SGHNT and CDR2 YYREEE (reference sequence). Trimming pared 4 bases from V and 0 bases from J, leaving 10 bases between. CDR3 loop: CASSPGLPNYGYTF. The CDR3 DNA follows: TGTGCCAGCAGCCCGGGACTGCCTAACTATGGCTACACCTTC.

In its sample, this clone was seen a few times. The rearrangement joins TRBV6-5 to TRBJ1-1; TRBD1 matches at 10 bases. This CDR3 comprises 14 residues. Germline V gives CDR1 MNHEY, CDR2 SVGAGI. V trimming: 5 bases; J trimming: 3 bases; junction bases outside the gene matches: 3. The CDR3 is CASSRGTGDTEAFF. The CDR3 DNA is TGTGCCAGCAGTCGAGGGACAGGGGACACTGAAGCTTTCTTT.